These 13 T cell receptor beta chains share one sample of origin, sequenced in a study of blood T cell repertoires in COVID-19. Measured with immunoSEQ multiplex PCR; TCRdb has only the in-frame clones, and not every one. The data contain about 180,000 clones, approximately 86% of them singletons. The sample consisted of peripheral blood. The origin of the receptors is a woman aged 80 or over with acute or convalescent COVID-19.

The J gene is TRBJ2-5, the V gene TRBV30; unclear D gene. CDR1 GTSNPN and CDR2 SVGIG come from the germline V gene (reference sequence). The CDR3 has 14 residues. The V and J ends lost 0 bases and 1 base respectively, with 9 bases between them. Here the CDR3 DNA reads TGTGCCTGGAGTGTACGTGGAGCCCAAGAGACCCAGTACTTC. Translating it yields CAWSVRGAQETQYF.

The chain couples TRBV7-2 to TRBJ1-2; TRBD1 matches 7 bases. The CDR3 totals 14 residues. V was clipped by 5 bases and J by 7 bases; unmatched bases: 10. Germline lookup yields CDR1 SGHTA and CDR2 FQGNSA. In nucleotides, the CDR3 is TGTGCCAGCAGCGCGAACAGGGGTCAGGTTGGCTACACCTTC. Translating gives CASSANRGQVGYTF.

This clone was counted once. The CDR3 reads CATGGGRDQYF. DNA of the CDR3: TGTGCCACAGGGGGGGGTAGAGACCAGTACTTC. This chain connects TRBV15 to TRBJ2-5; a weak D match, TRBD2 (7 bases). The CDR3 runs to 11 residues. Germline V gene data show CDR1 as LNHNV and CDR2 as YYDKDF (reference sequence). Trimming cost V 9 bases and J 10 bases, with 15 bases left between them. Filled out from reference TRBV15 and TRBJ2-5, the complete variable domain reads DAMVIQNPRYQVTQFGKPVTLSCSQTLNHNVMYWYQQKSSQAPKLLFHYYDKDFNNEADTPDNFQSRRPNTSFCFLDIRSPGLGDTAMYLCATGGGRDQYFGPGTRLLVL.

This chain joins TRBV10-3 and TRBJ2-3, with D maybe TRBD2 (7 bases). V was pared by 2 bases and J by 6 bases, with 18 bases between. The CDR3 has 16 amino acids. Looked up from germline, CDR1 is ENHRY and CDR2 is SYGVKD. The CDR3 region is CAISEDKGGKRDTQYF. CDR3 coding DNA: TGTGCCATCAGTGAGGATAAGGGGGGGAAGAGGGATACGCAGTATTTT.

The J gene is TRBJ1-6, the V gene TRBV6-5; TRBD1 matches 8 bases. V lost 4 bases and J lost 5; bases outside the gene matches: 7. Germline values: CDR1 MNHEY, CDR2 SVGAGI. CDR3 length equals 16 residues. The CDR3 loop is CASSSPRTGNNSPLHF. In DNA form, the CDR3 reads TGTGCCAGCAGTTCACCTCGGACAGGGAATAATTCACCCCTCCACTTT.

The chain carries TRBV4-1 and TRBJ1-2; 7 nucleotides align to TRBD1. CDR3 size: 15 residues. Germline V gene data show CDR1 as MGHRA and CDR2 as YSYEKL. V shed 6 bases and J 3 bases; nucleotides not matched to a gene: 10. CDR3 sequence (DNA): TGCGCCAGCAGACAACAGGGGTTGCCTCACTATGGCTACACCTTC. Translating it yields CASRQQGLPHYGYTF.

This chain uses TRBV9 with TRBJ2-1; 13 nucleotides line up with TRBD2. The germline gives CDR1 SGDLS, CDR2 YYNGEE. CDR3 length equals 15 residues. Germline trimming cut 4 bases from V and 6 bases from J; bases unmatched to any gene: 4. The CDR3 here is CASSIGTSGTNEQFF. The CDR3 coding sequence is TGTGCCAGCAGCATCGGGACTAGCGGGACCAATGAGCAGTTCTTC.

This clone has a single count. The genes are TRBV19 and TRBJ1-6; D not resolved. Trimming left V 5 bases short and J 7 bases short, with 15 bases between. This CDR3 has 15 residues. Per germline, CDR1 LNHDA and CDR2 SQIVND (reference sequence). CDR3 DNA sequence: TGTGCCAGTAGTCCCCTATCCGTCTCGAATTCACCCCTCCACTTT. Its translation is CASSPLSVSNSPLHF.

This clone was recorded only once. J is TRBJ1-2 and V is TRBV5-1; the match to TRBD1 covers 9 bases. CDR1 and CDR2 (germline): SGHRS, YFSETQ. The CDR3 spans 14 residues. Germline trimming cut 7 bases from V and 7 bases from J; bases unmatched to any gene: 11. The CDR3 spells CASRDWTGVIGYTF. In nucleotides, the CDR3 is TGCGCCAGCCGCGATTGGACAGGGGTGATTGGCTACACCTTC.

The CDR3 nucleotides read TGCAGTGCTAGTGCGTCCGTTGGGCGGGCTGGGGCCAACGTCCTGACTTTC. It translates to CSASASVGRAGANVLTF. The chain employs TRBV20-1 and TRBJ2-6, with D possibly being TRBD2 (5 bases). V was clipped by 3 bases and J by 2 bases, with 17 bases between them. This CDR3 comprises 17 residues. The germline gives CDR1 DFQATT, CDR2 SNEGSKA (reference sequence).

The rearrangement links TRBV3-1 (or the pseudogene TRBV3-2) to TRBJ2-3; D is ambiguous. The germline CDR1 and CDR2 sequences are LGHDT and YNNKEL (reference sequence). This CDR3 contains 13 residues. With 0 bases removed from V and 2 bases from J, the gap between germline ends came to 3 bases. The CDR3 spells CASSQDHTDTQYF. CDR3 sequence (DNA): TGTGCCAGCAGCCAAGACCACACAGATACGCAGTATTTT.

This clone showed up just a few times. In DNA, the CDR3 is TGTGCCAGTAGTACCAGGACAGGGGCCCCCGGCTCCTACGAGCAGTACTTC. Its translation: CASSTRTGAPGSYEQYF. This sequence joins TRBV19 and TRBJ2-7; 9 nucleotides agree with TRBD1. CDR1 LNHDA and CDR2 SQIVND come from the germline V gene (reference sequence). Germline trimming cut 4 bases from V and 0 bases from J; bases unmatched to any gene: 10. The CDR3 spans 17 residues. Supplemented by reference TRBV19 and TRBJ2-7, the full variable domain reads DGGITQSPKYLFRKEGQNVTLSCEQNLNHDAMYWYRQDPGQGLRLIYYSQIVNDFQKGDIAEGYSVSREKKESFPLTVTSAQKNPTAFYLCASSTRTGAPGSYEQYFGPGTRLTVT.

The V and J genes are TRBV5-1 and TRBJ2-1; 7 positions match TRBD1. The CDR3 contains 15 residues. Unmatched junction bases numbered 10, after V lost 5 bases and J lost 5 bases. Germline V lookup: CDR1 SGHRS, CDR2 YFSETQ. The CDR3 sequence: CASSRQGVNDNEQFF. The CDR3 bases are TGCGCCAGCAGTAGGCAGGGGGTTAATGACAATGAGCAGTTCTTC.